This TCR beta chain was sequenced for a study of radiation and T cells in renal cell carcinoma. Profiling relied on immunoSEQ multiplex PCR, and the TCRdb table lists in-frame clones only, not all of them. The sample has fewer than 45,000 clones, around four fifths seen once. Documented time point: blood 4 weeks post-SBRT, at nephrectomy. Sample treatment: 15 Gy SBRT to primary tumor, nephrectomy 4 weeks later. The TCR originated in a woman between 70 and 85 years old with renal cell carcinoma. The sample here was blood, taken from a patient whose treatment included radiotherapy and nephrectomy.

The CDR3 nucleotides read TGCGCCAGCAGCTTATCAGGGGGAGGCACTGAAGCTTTCTTT. Protein product: CASSLSGGGTEAFF. The V call is TRBV5-1, the J call TRBJ1-1; 7 positions match TRBD1. Germline values: CDR1 SGHRS, CDR2 YFSETQ. The CDR3 sequence is 14 residues long. Germline trimming cut 2 bases from V and 4 bases from J; bases unmatched to any gene: 5.